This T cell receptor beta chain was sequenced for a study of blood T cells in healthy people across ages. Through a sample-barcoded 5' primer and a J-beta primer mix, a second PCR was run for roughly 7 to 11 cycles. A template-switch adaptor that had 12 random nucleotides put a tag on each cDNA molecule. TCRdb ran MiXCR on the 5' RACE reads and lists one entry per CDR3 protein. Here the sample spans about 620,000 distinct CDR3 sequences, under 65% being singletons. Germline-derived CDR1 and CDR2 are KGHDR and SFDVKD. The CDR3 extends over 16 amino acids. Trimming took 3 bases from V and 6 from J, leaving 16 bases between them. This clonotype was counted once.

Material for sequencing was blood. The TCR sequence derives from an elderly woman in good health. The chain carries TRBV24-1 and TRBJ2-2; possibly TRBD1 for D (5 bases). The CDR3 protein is CATSDTPGWGSGELFF. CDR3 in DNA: TGTGCCACCAGTGATACTCCAGGGTGGGGTTCCGGGGAGCTGTTTTTT.